This T cell receptor beta chain was sequenced during a study of response to subunit inactivated influenza vaccine. This clonotype was recorded a few times. Trimming stripped 4 bases from V and 3 bases from J, with 11 bases between. This CDR3 contains 14 residues. Looked up from germline, CDR1 is SGHRS and CDR2 is YFSETQ. TCRdb processed the RT-PCR reads anew with MiXCR; each CDR3 protein has one entry. The data contain approximately 530,000 distinct CDR3 sequences, 10% to 15% of them singletons. The chain joins TRBV5-1 to TRBJ2-1; D not resolved. Sequences were derived from PBMCs from blood, sampled 40 to 50 days after vaccination. The sequence was collected from a man aged 50 to 59 who received an inactivated influenza vaccine. The CDR3 DNA reads TGCGCCAGCAGCCGCAACGGAAACTACAATGAGCAGTTCTTC. It encodes CASSRNGNYNEQFF.